This TCR beta chain was sequenced in a study of control samples from healthy donors and cancer patients. Sequenced by immunoSEQ multiplex PCR; TCRdb stores in-frame clones only, minus some. The sample comprises 350,000 to 450,000 clones, around 90% of which are singletons, and more than 6% rests with the top ten. Trimming at V came to 4 bases and at J to 0 bases, leaving 1 base not matched to a gene. This CDR3 comprises 15 residues. CDR1 is MGHRA, CDR2 YSYEKL, per germline. This sequence joins TRBV4-1 and TRBJ2-2, with TRBD2 matching 8 bases. The TCR was taken from a man aged 40-55 years with head and neck cancer. Sequencing was done on a sample of PBMCs. CDR3 nucleotides: TGCGCCAGCAGCCGGGGACTAGCGAACACCGGGGAGCTGTTTTTT. Encoded protein: CASSRGLANTGELFF.